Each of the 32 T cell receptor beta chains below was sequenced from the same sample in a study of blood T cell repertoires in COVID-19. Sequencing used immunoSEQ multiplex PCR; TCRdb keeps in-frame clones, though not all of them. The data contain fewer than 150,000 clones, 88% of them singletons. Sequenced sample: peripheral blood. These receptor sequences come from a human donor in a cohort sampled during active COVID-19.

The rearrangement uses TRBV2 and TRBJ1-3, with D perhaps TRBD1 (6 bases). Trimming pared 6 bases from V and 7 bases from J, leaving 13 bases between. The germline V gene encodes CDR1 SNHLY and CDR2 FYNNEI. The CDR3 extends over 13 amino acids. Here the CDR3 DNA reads TGTGCCAGCAGGCCCCAGGGGTGGAACACCATATATTTT. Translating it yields CASRPQGWNTIYF.

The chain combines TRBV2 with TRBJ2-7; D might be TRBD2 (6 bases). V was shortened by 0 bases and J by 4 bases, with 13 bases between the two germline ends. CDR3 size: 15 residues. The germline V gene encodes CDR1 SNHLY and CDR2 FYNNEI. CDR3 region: CASSEAPWEEYEQYF. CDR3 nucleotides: TGTGCCAGCAGTGAAGCGCCCTGGGAGGAGTACGAGCAGTACTTC.

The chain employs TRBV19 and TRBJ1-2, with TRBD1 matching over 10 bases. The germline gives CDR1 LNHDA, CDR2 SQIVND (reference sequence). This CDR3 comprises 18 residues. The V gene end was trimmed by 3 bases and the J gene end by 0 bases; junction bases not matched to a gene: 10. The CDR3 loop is CASSIPWTGGPPNYGYTF. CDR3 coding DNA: TGTGCCAGTAGTATCCCTTGGACAGGGGGTCCACCTAACTATGGCTACACCTTC.

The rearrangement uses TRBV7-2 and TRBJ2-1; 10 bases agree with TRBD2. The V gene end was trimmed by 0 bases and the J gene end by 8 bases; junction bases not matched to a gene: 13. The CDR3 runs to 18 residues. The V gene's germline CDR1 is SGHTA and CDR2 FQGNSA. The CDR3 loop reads CASSLARGSGGASHEQFF. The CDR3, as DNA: TGTGCCAGCAGCTTAGCGCGTGGGAGCGGGGGGGCCTCCCATGAGCAGTTCTTC.

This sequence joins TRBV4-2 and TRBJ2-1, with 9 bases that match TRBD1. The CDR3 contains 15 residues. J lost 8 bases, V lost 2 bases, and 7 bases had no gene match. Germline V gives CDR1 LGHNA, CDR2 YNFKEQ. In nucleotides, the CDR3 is TGTGCCAGCAGCCAACTGGACAGGGGCGGAGATGAGCAGTTCTTC. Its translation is CASSQLDRGGDEQFF.

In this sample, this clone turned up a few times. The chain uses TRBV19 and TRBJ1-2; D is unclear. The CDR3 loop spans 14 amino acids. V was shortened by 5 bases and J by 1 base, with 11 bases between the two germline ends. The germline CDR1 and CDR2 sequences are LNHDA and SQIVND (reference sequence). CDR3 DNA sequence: TGTGCCAGTAGTTTCGGAGCCCGTAACTATGGCTACACCTTC. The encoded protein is CASSFGARNYGYTF.

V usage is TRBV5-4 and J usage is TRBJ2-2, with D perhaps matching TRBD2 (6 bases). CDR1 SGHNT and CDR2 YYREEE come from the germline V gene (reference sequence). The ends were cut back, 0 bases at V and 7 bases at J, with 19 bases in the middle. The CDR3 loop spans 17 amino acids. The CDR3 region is CASSLGRADNVRGELFF. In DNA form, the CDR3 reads TGTGCCAGCAGCTTGGGGAGGGCAGACAACGTCCGCGGGGAGCTGTTTTTT.

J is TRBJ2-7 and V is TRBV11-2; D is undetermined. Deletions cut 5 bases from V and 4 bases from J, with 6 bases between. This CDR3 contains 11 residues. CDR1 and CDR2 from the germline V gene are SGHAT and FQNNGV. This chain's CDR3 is CASSDTYEQYF. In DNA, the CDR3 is TGTGCCAGCAGCGACACTTACGAGCAGTACTTC.

The CDR3 region is CASSSPGQGKGKQYF. The DNA for the CDR3 is TGCGCCAGCAGCTCACCGGGACAGGGAAAGGGAAAGCAGTACTTC. This chain connects TRBV5-1 to TRBJ2-7; 9 bases are shared with TRBD1. This CDR3 has 15 residues. Germline V gives CDR1 SGHRS, CDR2 YFSETQ. The V segment lost 3 bases and the J segment 8 bases; nucleotides outside the gene matches: 12. The entire variable domain, with the rest obtained from reference TRBV5-1 and TRBJ2-7, is as follows: KAGVTQTPRYLIKTRGQQVTLSCSPISGHRSVSWYQQTPGQGLQFLFEYFSETQRNKGNFPGRFSGRQFSNSRSEMNVSTLELGDSALYLCASSSPGQGKGKQYFGPGTRLTVT.

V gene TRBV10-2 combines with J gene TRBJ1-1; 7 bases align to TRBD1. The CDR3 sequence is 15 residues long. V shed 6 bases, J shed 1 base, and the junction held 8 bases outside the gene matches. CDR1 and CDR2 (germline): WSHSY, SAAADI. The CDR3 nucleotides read TGCGCCAGCAGGGAAGGGGGCCGGGGGAACACTGAAGCTTTCTTT. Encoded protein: CASREGGRGNTEAFF.

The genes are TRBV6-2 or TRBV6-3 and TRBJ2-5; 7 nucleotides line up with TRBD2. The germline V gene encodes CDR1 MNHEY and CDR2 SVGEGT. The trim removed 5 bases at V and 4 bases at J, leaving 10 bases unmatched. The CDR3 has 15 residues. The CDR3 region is CASSKEGRVTETQYF. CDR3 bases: TGTGCCAGCAGTAAGGAGGGGAGGGTTACAGAGACCCAGTACTTC.

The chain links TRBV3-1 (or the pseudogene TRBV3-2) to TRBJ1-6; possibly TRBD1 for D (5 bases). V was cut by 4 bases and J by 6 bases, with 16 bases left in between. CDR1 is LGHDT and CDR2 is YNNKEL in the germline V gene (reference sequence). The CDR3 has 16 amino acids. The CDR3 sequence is CASSPREQGLNSPLHF. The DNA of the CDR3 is TGTGCCAGCAGCCCCCGGGAGCAGGGCCTTAATTCACCCCTCCACTTT.

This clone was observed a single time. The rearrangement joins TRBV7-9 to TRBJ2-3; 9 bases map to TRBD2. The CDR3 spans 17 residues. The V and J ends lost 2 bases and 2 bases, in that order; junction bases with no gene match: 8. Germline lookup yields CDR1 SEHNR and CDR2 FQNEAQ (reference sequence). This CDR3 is CASSLTESGGTTDTQYF. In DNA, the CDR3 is TGTGCCAGCAGCTTAACCGAAAGCGGGGGGACCACAGATACGCAGTATTTT. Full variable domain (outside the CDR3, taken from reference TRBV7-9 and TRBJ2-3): DTGVSQNPRHKITKRGQNVTFRCDPISEHNRLYWYRQTLGQGPEFLTYFQNEAQLEKSRLLSDRFSAERPKGSFSTLEIQRTEQGDSAMYLCASSLTESGGTTDTQYFGPGTRLTVL.

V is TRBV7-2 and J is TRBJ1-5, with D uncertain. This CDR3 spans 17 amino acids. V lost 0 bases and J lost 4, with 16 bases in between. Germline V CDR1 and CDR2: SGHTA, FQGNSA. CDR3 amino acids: CASSLAAPGLGNQPQHF. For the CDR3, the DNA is TGTGCCAGCAGCTTAGCCGCTCCGGGTTTGGGTAATCAGCCCCAGCATTTT.

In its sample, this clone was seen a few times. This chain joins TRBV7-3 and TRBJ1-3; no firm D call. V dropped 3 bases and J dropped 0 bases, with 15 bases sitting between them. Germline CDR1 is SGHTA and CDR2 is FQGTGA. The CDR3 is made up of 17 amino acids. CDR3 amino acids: CASSLDSSGFSGNTIYF. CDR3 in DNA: TGTGCCAGCAGCTTGGACTCATCGGGATTCTCTGGAAACACCATATATTTT.

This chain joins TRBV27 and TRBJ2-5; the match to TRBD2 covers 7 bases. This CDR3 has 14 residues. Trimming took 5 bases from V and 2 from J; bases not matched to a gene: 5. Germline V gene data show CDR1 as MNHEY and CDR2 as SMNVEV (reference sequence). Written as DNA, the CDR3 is TGTGCCAGCAGTCAATGGGGGGGTCAAGAGACCCAGTACTTC. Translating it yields CASSQWGGQETQYF.

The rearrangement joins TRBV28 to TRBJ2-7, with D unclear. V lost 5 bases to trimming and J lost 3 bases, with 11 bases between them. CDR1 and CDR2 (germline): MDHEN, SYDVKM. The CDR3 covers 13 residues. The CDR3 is CASSSTPGYEQYF. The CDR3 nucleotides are TGTGCCAGCAGTAGTACTCCAGGCTACGAGCAGTACTTC.

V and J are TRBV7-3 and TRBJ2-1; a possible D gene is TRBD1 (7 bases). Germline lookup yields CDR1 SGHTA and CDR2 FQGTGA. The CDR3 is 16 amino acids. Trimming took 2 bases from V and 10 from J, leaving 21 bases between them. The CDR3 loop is CASSLQGGARSGEQFF. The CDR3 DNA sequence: TGTGCCAGCAGCTTACAGGGGGGCGCGAGGTCTGGCGAGCAGTTCTTC.

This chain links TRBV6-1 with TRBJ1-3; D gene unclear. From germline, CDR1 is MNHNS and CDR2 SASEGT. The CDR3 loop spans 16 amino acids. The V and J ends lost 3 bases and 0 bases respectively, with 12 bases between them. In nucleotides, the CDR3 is TGTGCCAGCAGTGATGCCGGGTGGAGCTCTGGAAACACCATATATTTT. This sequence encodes CASSDAGWSSGNTIYF.

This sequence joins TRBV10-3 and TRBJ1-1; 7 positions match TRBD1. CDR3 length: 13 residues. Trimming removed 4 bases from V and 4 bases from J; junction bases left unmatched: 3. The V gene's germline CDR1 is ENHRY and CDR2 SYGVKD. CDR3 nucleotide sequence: TGTGCCATCAGTGGGACAGGTTCCACTGAAGCTTTCTTT. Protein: CAISGTGSTEAFF.

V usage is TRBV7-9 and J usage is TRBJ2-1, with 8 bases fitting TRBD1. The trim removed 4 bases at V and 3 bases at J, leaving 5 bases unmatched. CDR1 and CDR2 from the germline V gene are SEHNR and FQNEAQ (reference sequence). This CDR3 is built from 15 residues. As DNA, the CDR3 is TGTGCCAGCAGCTCCGGGACAGGATTCTACAATGAGCAGTTCTTC. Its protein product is CASSSGTGFYNEQFF.

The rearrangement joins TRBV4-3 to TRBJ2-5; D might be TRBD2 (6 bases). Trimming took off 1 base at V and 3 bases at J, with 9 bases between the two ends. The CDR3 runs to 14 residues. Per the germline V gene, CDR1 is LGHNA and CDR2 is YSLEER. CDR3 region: CASSQAVAEETQYF. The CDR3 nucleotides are TGCGCCAGCAGCCAAGCGGTAGCGGAAGAGACCCAGTACTTC.

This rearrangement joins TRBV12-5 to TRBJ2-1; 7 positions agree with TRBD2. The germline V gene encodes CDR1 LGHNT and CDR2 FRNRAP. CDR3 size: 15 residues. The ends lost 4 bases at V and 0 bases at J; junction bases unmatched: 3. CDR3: CASGSRGSSYNEQFF. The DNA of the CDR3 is TGTGCTAGTGGTTCGCGGGGGAGCTCCTACAATGAGCAGTTCTTC.

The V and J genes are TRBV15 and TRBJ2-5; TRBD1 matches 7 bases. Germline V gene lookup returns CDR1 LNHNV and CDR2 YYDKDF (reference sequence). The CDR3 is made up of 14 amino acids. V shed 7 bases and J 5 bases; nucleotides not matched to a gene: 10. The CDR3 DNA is TGTGCCACCACGGGTCCGGGACAGATGGAGACCCAGTACTTC. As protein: CATTGPGQMETQYF. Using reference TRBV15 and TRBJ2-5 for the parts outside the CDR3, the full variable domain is DAMVIQNPRYQVTQFGKPVTLSCSQTLNHNVMYWYQQKSSQAPKLLFHYYDKDFNNEADTPDNFQSRRPNTSFCFLDIRSPGLGDTAMYLCATTGPGQMETQYFGPGTRLLVL.

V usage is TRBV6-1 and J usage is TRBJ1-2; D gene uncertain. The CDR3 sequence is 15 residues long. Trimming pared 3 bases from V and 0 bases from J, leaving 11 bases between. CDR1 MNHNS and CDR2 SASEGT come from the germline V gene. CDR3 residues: CASSDRGTANYGYTF. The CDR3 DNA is TGTGCCAGCAGTGATCGGGGAACAGCTAACTATGGCTACACCTTC.

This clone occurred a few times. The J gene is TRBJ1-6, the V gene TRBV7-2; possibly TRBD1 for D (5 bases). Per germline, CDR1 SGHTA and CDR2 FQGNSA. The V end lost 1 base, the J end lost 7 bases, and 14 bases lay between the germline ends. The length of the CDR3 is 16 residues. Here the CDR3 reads CASSLVPGMPNSPLHF. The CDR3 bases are TGTGCCAGCAGCTTAGTCCCAGGGATGCCCAATTCACCCCTCCACTTT.

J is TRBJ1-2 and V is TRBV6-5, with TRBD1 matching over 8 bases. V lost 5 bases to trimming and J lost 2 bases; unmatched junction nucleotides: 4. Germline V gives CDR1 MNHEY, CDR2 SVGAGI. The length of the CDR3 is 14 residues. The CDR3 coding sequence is TGTGCCAGCAGTACAGGGGGGATAAACTATGGCTACACCTTC. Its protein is CASSTGGINYGYTF.

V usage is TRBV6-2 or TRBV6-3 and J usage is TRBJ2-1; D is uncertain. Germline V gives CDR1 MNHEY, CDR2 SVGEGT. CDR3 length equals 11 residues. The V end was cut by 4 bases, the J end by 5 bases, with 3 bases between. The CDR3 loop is CASSSDNEQFF. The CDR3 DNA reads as TGTGCCAGCAGTTCAGACAATGAGCAGTTCTTC.

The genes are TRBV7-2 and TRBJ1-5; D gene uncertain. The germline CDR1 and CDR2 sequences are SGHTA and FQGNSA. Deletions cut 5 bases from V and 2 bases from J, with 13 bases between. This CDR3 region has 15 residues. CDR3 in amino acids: CASSPRRWGNQPQHF. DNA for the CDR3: TGTGCCAGCAGCCCCCGCAGGTGGGGCAATCAGCCCCAGCATTTT. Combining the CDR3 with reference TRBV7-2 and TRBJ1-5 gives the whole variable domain GAGVSQSPSNKVTEKGKDVELRCDPISGHTALYWYRQSLGQGLEFLIYFQGNSAPDKSGLPSDRFSAERTGGSVSTLTIQRTQQEDSAVYLCASSPRRWGNQPQHFGDGTRLSIL.

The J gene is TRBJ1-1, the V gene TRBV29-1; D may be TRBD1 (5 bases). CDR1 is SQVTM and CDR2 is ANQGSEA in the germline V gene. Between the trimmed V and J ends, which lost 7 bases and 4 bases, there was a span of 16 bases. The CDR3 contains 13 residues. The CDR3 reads CSGTGGTRTEAFF. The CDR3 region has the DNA TGCAGCGGGACGGGAGGGACCCGCACTGAAGCTTTCTTT.

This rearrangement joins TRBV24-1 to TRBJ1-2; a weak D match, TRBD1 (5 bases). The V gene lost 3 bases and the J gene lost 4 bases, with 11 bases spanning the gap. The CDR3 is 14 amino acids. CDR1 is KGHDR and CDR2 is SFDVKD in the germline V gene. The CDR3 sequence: CATSDVEGFYGYTF. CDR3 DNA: TGTGCCACCAGTGATGTGGAGGGGTTCTATGGCTACACCTTC.

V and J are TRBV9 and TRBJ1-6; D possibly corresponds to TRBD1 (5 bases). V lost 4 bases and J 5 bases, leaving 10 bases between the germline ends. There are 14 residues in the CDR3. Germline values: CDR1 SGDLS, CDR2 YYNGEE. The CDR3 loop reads CASSIQVNNSPLHF. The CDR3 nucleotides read TGTGCCAGCAGCATACAGGTGAATAATTCACCCCTCCACTTT.